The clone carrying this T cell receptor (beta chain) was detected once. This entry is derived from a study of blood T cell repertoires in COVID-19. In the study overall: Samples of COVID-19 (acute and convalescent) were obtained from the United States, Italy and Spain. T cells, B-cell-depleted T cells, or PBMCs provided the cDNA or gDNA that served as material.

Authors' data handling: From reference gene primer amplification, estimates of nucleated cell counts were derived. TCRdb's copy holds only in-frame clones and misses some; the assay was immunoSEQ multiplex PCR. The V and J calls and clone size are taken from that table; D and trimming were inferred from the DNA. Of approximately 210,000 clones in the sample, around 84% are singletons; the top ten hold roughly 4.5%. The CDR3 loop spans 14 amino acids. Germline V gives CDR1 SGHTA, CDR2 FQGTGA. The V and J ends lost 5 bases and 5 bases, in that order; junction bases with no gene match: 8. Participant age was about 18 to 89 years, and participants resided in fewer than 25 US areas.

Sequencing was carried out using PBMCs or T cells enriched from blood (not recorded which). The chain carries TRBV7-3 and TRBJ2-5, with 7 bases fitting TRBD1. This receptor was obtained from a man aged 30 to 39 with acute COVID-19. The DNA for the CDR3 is TGTGCCAGCAGCCCGCAGGGGGTGGGGGAGACCCAGTACTTC. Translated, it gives CASSPQGVGETQYF.